Here is one T cell receptor beta chain with its context. Its antigen remains unidentified. This sample is part of a study of identical twins. Study results and caveats: There was more out-of-frame TCR alpha sharing in monozygotic twins than models estimated.

Each CDR3 protein gets one entry after TCRdb re-called the 5' RACE reads with MiXCR. The table lists about 890,000 distinct CDR3 sequences, around 12% of them singletons. Germline values: CDR1 SNHLY, CDR2 FYNNEI. Deletions cut 10 bases from V and 4 bases from J, with 16 bases between. This CDR3 contains 13 residues. These data also formed part of another study, on yellow fever vaccine responses in identical twins.

The source material was PBMCs. The receptor was derived from a young woman in good health. This chain connects TRBV2 to TRBJ2-5; D possibly matches TRBD1 or TRBD2 (5 bases each). The CDR3 coding sequence is TGTGCCAAAAAGCAGGGCGGAGGAGAGACCCAGTACTTC. Its translation is CAKKQGGGETQYF.